A selection of T cell receptor beta chains follows, all from one sample in a study of cytomegalovirus exposure and HLA in healthy donors. Produced via immunoSEQ multiplex PCR; TCRdb's table is partial and in-frame only. The sample has almost 85,000 clones, about 77% seen once; the top ten hold roughly 2.6%. The sample was PBMCs. These receptors were collected from a male donor in good health and CMV-seropositive. Both conserved end residues are trimmed from each CDR3. Not every row has a clone size; where given, it reads once, few, many or a size class.

clone_size j_call v_call cdr3_aa
once TRBJ1-3 TRBV21-1 ASSKARGQARSGNTIY
. TRBJ2-7 TRBV4-2 ASSQDFPASGTSYEQY
. TRBJ1-3 TRBV7-9 ASSLQASTIY
once TRBJ2-3 TRBV27 ASSPEAASLPDTQY
. TRBJ1-4 TRBV28 ASSLVREKLF
. TRBJ2-1 TRBV25-1 ASSGAGGSSYNEQF
. TRBJ2-3 TRBV7-3 ASSKGLERLTDTQY
. TRBJ2-5 TRBV27 ASSQIAGGPQTQY
. TRBJ2-2 TRBV5-1 ASSKTGPNTGELF
. TRBJ1-1 TRBV6-1 ASRGLRDTEAF
. TRBJ2-7 TRBV2 ASRTGTSGRASYEQY
once TRBJ1-5 TRBV28 ASSLSTLNQPQH
. TRBJ2-5 TRBV9 ASSAGTSGVLAQY
. TRBJ2-2 TRBV7-2 ASSLGQGPTGELF
. TRBJ1-1 TRBV15 ATSKTANTEAF
. TRBJ2-1 TRBV4-3 ASSQDPRQNEQF
. TRBJ1-5 TRBV7-8 ASSLARDRGNQPQH
. TRBJ2-4 TRBV6-6 ASTFKGGTGENIQY
. TRBJ1-4 TRBV5-1 ASSLGQGDNEKLF
. TRBJ2-7 TRBV2 ASRLNEQY
once TRBJ2-7 TRBV9 ASSVGSVLGEQY